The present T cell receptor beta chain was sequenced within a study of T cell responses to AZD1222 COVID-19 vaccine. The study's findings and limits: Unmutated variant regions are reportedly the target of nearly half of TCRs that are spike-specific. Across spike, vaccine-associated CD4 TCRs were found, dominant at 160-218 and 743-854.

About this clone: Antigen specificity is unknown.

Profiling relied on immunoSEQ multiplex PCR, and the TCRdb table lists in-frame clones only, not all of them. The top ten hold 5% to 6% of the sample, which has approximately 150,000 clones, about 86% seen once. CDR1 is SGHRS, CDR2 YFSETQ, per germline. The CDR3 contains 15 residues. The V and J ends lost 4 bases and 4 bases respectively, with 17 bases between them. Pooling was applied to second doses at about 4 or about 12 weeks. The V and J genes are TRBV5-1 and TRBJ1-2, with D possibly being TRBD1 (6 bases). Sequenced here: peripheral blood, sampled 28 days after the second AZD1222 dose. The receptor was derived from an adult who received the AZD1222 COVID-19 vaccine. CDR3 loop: CASSLSPGTSYGYTF. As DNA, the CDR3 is TGCGCCAGCAGCCTTTCACCCGGGACAAGCTATGGCTACACCTTC.